This T cell receptor (beta chain) was observed in a study of radiation and T cells in renal cell carcinoma. The wider study: Nephrectomy followed 15 Gy stereotactic body radiation by 4 weeks.

CDR1 and CDR2 from the germline V gene are MNHNY and SVGAGI (reference sequence). The ends were cut back, 5 bases at V and 2 bases at J, with 9 bases in the middle. The length of the CDR3 is 13 residues. Profiling relied on immunoSEQ multiplex PCR, and the TCRdb table lists in-frame clones only, not all of them. The table lists more than 100,000 clones, approximately 90% of them singletons. Stated time point: blood 2 weeks post-SBRT. As for treatment: 15 Gy SBRT to primary tumor, nephrectomy 4 weeks later. This chain uses TRBV6-6 with TRBJ2-5; D is unresolved. Sample: blood, taken from a patient whose treatment included radiotherapy and nephrectomy. The clonotype originates from a woman between 65 and 79 years old with renal cell carcinoma. CDR3 DNA: TGTGCCAGCAGTGTCGTAGGGCAAGAGACCCAGTACTTC. Its protein product is CASSVVGQETQYF.